Listed below are T cell receptor beta chains from one sample, sequenced in a study of regulatory T cells in long-lasting Graves disease. MiXCR was run by TCRdb on the multiplex PCR reads, yielding one entry per CDR3 protein. The table has hundreds of thousands of distinct CDR3 sequences, 15% to 20% seen once. Sequenced material: peripheral blood mononuclear cells (PBMCs), taken at new diagnosis, from a patient treated with antithyroid drugs. Receptors originate from a female donor with Graves disease. CDR3s include the opening cysteine and the closing phenylalanine or tryptophan. The D gene is left open where the match is weak. The listing skips clone size in some rows; elsewhere it reads once, few, many or a size class.

TRBJ2-7 | TRBV12-3/TRBV12-4 | many | TRBD1 | CASSYGTGREQYF | TGTGCCAGCAGTTATGGGACAGGGCGCGAGCAGTACTTC
TRBJ1-1 | TRBV11-3 | few | - | CASSPIGSTEAFF | TGTGCCAGCAGCCCCATTGGGAGCACTGAAGCTTTCTTT
TRBJ1-6 | TRBV18 | many | - | CASSAYRESPLHF | TGTGCCAGCTCAGCCTACAGGGAGTCACCCCTCCACTTT
TRBJ1-1 | TRBV30 | many | TRBD1 | CAWSGSRGAFF | TGTGCCTGGAGTGGTAGCAGGGGGGCTTTCTTT
TRBJ2-7 | TRBV6-5 | - | - | CASSYSRGDEQYF | TGTGCCAGCAGTTACTCGAGAGGAGACGAGCAGTACTTC
TRBJ1-2 | TRBV6-5 | - | - | CASKAGNYGYTF | TGTGCCAGCAAGGCGGGGAACTATGGCTACACCTTC
TRBJ1-2 | TRBV15 | - | - | CATSRDSDRSYGYTF | TGTGCCACCAGCAGAGATTCGGACAGATCCTATGGCTACACCTTC
TRBJ1-1 | TRBV10-3 | few | TRBD1 | CAITEGATNTEAFF | TGTGCCATCACCGAGGGGGCAACGAACACTGAAGCTTTCTTT
TRBJ2-2 | TRBV12-5 | many | - | CASGLGFNGVNTGELFF | TGTGCTAGTGGTTTGGGGTTCAATGGGGTGAACACCGGGGAGCTGTTTTTT
TRBJ2-3 | TRBV12-5 | few | TRBD2 | CASARRAGGLDTQYF | TGTGCTAGTGCCCGCAGAGCGGGGGGCTTGGATACGCAGTATTTT
TRBJ2-2 | TRBV7-3 | many | - | CASSRVLQSANTGELFF | TGTGCCAGCAGCCGAGTACTGCAATCGGCGAACACCGGGGAGCTGTTTTTT
TRBJ2-1 | TRBV24-1 | few | - | CATRAIDNEQFF | TGTGCCACCCGGGCGATTGACAATGAGCAGTTCTTC
TRBJ2-7 | TRBV19 | many | TRBD1 | CASRGRDSAYEQYF | TGTGCCAGTAGAGGCCGGGACAGTGCCTACGAGCAGTACTTC
TRBJ2-1 | TRBV6-5 | many | - | CASSYPPQFF | TGTGCCAGCAGTTACCCCCCGCAGTTCTTC
TRBJ1-6 | TRBV28 | few | - | CASSLYNSPLHF | TGTGCCAGCAGCCTTTATAATTCACCCCTCCACTTT
TRBJ2-3 | TRBV7-9 | - | - | CASSPVDTQYF | TGTGCCAGCAGCCCCGTCGATACGCAGTATTTT
TRBJ2-1 | TRBV19 | many | TRBD2 | CASSIRGPGTSGNYEQFF | TGTGCCAGTAGTATCCGAGGTCCCGGGACTAGCGGGAATTACGAGCAGTTCTTC
TRBJ2-2 | TRBV7-9 | - | - | CASSHNRDYTGELFF | TGTGCCAGCAGCCATAACAGGGACTACACCGGGGAGCTGTTTTTT
TRBJ2-1 | TRBV7-2 | many | TRBD2 | CASGGRSGSVNEQFF | TGTGCCAGCGGGGGTAGGAGCGGGAGTGTGAATGAGCAGTTCTTC
TRBJ1-5 | TRBV12-3/TRBV12-4 | many | TRBD1 | CASSPAGGGNQPQHF | TGTGCCAGCTCCCCGGCAGGGGGCGGCAATCAGCCCCAGCATTTT
TRBJ2-5 | TRBV28 | many | TRBD2 | CAIAWGLAGIETQYF | TGTGCCATAGCGTGGGGGCTAGCGGGAATAGAGACCCAGTACTTC
TRBJ2-1 | TRBV7-3 | many | TRBD2 | CASSQLAGVNNEQFF | TGTGCCAGCAGCCAACTAGCGGGAGTGAACAATGAGCAGTTCTTC
TRBJ1-5 | TRBV19 | many | - | CASSIKGLRNQPQHF | TGTGCCAGTAGTATTAAGGGTTTGCGCAATCAGCCCCAGCATTTT
TRBJ2-1 | TRBV12-3/TRBV12-4 | - | - | CASSRTRPNEQFF | TGTGCCAGCAGTCGGACTCGGCCCAATGAGCAGTTCTTC
TRBJ2-1 | TRBV2 | many | TRBD1 | CASSGRDRTYHNEQFF | TGTGCCAGCAGCGGCCGGGACAGGACATACCACAATGAGCAGTTCTTC
TRBJ2-5 | TRBV7-7 | many | - | CASSRAGTRETQYF | TGTGCTAGCAGCCGGGCCGGGACGCGAGAGACCCAGTACTTC
TRBJ2-4 | TRBV27 | - | - | CASSTLAKNIQYF | TGTGCCAGCAGTACCCTAGCCAAAAACATTCAGTACTTC
TRBJ2-3 | TRBV20-1 | many | - | CSARVKDTQYF | TGCAGTGCTAGAGTCAAAGATACGCAGTATTTT
TRBJ2-5 | TRBV6-1 | many | - | CASRTRTRGKETQYF | TGTGCCAGCAGGACCCGGACGAGGGGGAAAGAGACCCAGTACTTC
TRBJ2-7 | TRBV19 | many | - | CASSIGAGFYEQYF | TGTGCCAGTAGTATCGGTGCAGGATTCTACGAGCAGTACTTC
TRBJ1-1 | TRBV6-2/TRBV6-3 | few | - | CASSERGIYTEAFF | TGTGCCAGCAGTGAAAGGGGGATCTATACTGAAGCTTTCTTT
TRBJ2-5 | TRBV19 | many | TRBD2 | CASRRTSGRVETQYF | TGTGCCAGTAGGCGGACTAGCGGCCGGGTGGAGACCCAGTACTTC
TRBJ1-4 | TRBV5-1 | many | - | CASSPGPGGEKLFF | TGCGCCAGCAGCCCCGGCCCGGGGGGTGAAAAACTGTTTTTT
TRBJ1-4 | TRBV20-1 | many | - | CSALGGEKLFF | TGCAGTGCCCTTGGGGGAGAAAAACTGTTTTTT
TRBJ2-2 | TRBV29-1 | - | TRBD1 | CSVSHPSSPTGGGKTGELFF | TGCAGCGTTTCGCACCCTTCGTCCCCCACAGGGGGTGGGAAGACCGGGGAGCTGTTTTTT
TRBJ2-5 | TRBV30 | - | - | CAWSLTRRETQYF | TGTGCCTGGAGCCTGACTAGGAGAGAGACCCAGTACTTC
TRBJ2-5 | TRBV2 | - | - | CASKATLTCQEAQYF | TGTGCCAGCAAAGCAACCTTGACATGCCAAGAGGCCCAGTACTTC
TRBJ2-1 | TRBV11-3 | - | TRBD2 | CASSLGSGTSGRARYNEQFF | TGTGCCAGCAGCTTAGGAAGTGGGACTAGCGGGAGGGCCCGATACAATGAGCAGTTCTTC
TRBJ2-7 | TRBV9 | many | - | CASSVGHEGYEQYF | TGTGCCAGCAGCGTAGGACACGAGGGCTACGAGCAGTACTTC
TRBJ1-3 | TRBV2 | many | - | CASRWDGRNSGNTIYF | TGTGCCAGCAGGTGGGACGGTCGGAACTCTGGAAACACCATATATTTT
TRBJ2-5 | TRBV2 | many | - | CASSEASTLAGRETQYF | TGTGCCAGCAGTGAAGCGAGTACTCTAGCAGGGCGGGAGACCCAGTACTTC
TRBJ1-5 | TRBV9 | many | - | CASSVGPGVNQPQHF | TGTGCCAGCAGCGTAGGCCCCGGGGTCAATCAGCCCCAGCATTTT